The 4 T cell receptor beta chains listed next were all sequenced from one sample in a study of T cell responses to AZD1222 COVID-19 vaccine. Assay: immunoSEQ multiplex PCR; the TCRdb copy retains only in-frame clones and omits some. The table has roughly 150,000 clones, around nine tenths seen once; the top ten hold 5.5%. The material sequenced was peripheral blood, taken on day 0 of AZD1222 vaccination. Receptors were obtained from an adult in good health.

The V gene is TRBV9, the J gene TRBJ1-1, with D maybe TRBD1 (6 bases). This CDR3 has 14 amino acids. V lost 3 bases to trimming and J lost 4 bases, with 13 bases between them. Germline V gene sequence: CDR1 SGDLS, CDR2 YYNGEE. CDR3: CASSAGGHGTEAFF. In DNA form, the CDR3 reads TGTGCCAGCAGCGCTGGGGGGCATGGCACTGAAGCTTTCTTT.

This clone was found once. The CDR3 protein is CASSEGQRITYEQYF. CDR3 DNA: TGTGCCAGCAGTGAAGGTCAGCGAATAACCTACGAGCAGTACTTC. The J gene is TRBJ2-7, the V gene TRBV25-1; no reliable D call. The CDR3 consists of 15 residues. CDR1 and CDR2 (germline): MGHDK, SYGVNS. V lost 2 bases to trimming and J lost 2 bases, with 13 bases between them.

V gene TRBV30 combines with J gene TRBJ2-1; 14 bases are shared with TRBD2. V gave up 1 base and J gave up 7 bases; unmatched junction bases: 6. Germline assignment: CDR1 GTSNPN and CDR2 SVGIG (reference sequence). The CDR3 has 16 amino acids. CDR3 nucleotides: TGTGCCTGGAGTGGAGGGACTAGCGGGAGTTTGAATGAGCAGTTCTTC. Encoded protein: CAWSGGTSGSLNEQFF.

This clone was counted a few times. V and J are TRBV19 and TRBJ1-2; possible D gene TRBD1, 6 bases. The CDR3 runs 14 residues. V lost 6 bases to trimming and J lost 0 bases, with 11 bases between them. Germline V gene sequence: CDR1 LNHDA, CDR2 SQIVND (reference sequence). The CDR3 spells CASSPGGPNYGYTF. For the CDR3, the DNA is TGTGCCAGTAGCCCGGGGGGGCCTAACTATGGCTACACCTTC. The variable domain in full, with the rest retrieved from reference TRBV19 and TRBJ1-2, is DGGITQSPKYLFRKEGQNVTLSCEQNLNHDAMYWYRQDPGQGLRLIYYSQIVNDFQKGDIAEGYSVSREKKESFPLTVTSAQKNPTAFYLCASSPGGPNYGYTFGSGTRLTVV.